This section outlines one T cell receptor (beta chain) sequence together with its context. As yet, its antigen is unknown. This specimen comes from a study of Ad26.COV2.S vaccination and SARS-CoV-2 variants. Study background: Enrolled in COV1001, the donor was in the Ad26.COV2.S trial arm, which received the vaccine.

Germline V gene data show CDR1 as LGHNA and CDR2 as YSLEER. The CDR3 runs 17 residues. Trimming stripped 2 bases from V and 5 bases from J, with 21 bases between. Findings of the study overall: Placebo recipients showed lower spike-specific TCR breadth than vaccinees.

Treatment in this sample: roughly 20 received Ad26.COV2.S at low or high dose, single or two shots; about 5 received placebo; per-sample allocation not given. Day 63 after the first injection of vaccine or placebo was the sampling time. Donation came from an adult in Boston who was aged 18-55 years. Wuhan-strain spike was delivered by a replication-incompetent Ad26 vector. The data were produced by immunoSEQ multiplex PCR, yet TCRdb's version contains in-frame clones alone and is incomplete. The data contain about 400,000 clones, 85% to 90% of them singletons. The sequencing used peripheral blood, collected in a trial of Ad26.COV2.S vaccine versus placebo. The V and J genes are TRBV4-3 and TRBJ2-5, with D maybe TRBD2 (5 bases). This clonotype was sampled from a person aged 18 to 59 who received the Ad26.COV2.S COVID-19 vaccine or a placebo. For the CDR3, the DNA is TGCGCCAGCAGCCAACAAGCTTCGAGCAAGGGAGTGGAGACCCAGTACTTC. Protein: CASSQQASSKGVETQYF.